The entry below gives a single T cell receptor beta chain sequence along with its context. The CDR3 loop spans 15 amino acids. Germline V gene lookup returns CDR1 SGHAT and CDR2 FQNNGV. Trimming took 1 base from V and 3 from J; bases not matched to a gene: 4. This entry comes from a study of blood T cells in healthy people across ages. Study summary: Template-switching capture recovered about one barcoded beta molecule per two T cells.

Each sample used at least 6 million PBMCs. The authors ran a second PCR of roughly 6 to 12 cycles using a sample-barcoded 5' primer and a J-beta primer mix. Using its own MiXCR run on the 5' RACE reads, TCRdb lists one record per CDR3 protein. The data hold about 1.6 million distinct CDR3 sequences, with roughly a third observed a single time. The clonotype originates from a woman aged 25 to 45 in good health. The sequencing input was blood. V and J are TRBV11-2 and TRBJ2-7; 9 positions agree with TRBD1. The CDR3: CASSLGYRGHYEQYF. The CDR3 DNA is TGTGCCAGCAGCTTAGGTTACAGGGGGCACTACGAGCAGTACTTC. The full variable domain, completed using reference TRBV11-2 and TRBJ2-7, is EAGVAQSPRYKIIEKRQSVAFWCNPISGHATLYWYQQILGQGPKLLIQFQNNGVVDDSQLPKDRFSAERLKGVDSTLKIQPAKLEDSAVYLCASSLGYRGHYEQYFGPGTRLTVT.